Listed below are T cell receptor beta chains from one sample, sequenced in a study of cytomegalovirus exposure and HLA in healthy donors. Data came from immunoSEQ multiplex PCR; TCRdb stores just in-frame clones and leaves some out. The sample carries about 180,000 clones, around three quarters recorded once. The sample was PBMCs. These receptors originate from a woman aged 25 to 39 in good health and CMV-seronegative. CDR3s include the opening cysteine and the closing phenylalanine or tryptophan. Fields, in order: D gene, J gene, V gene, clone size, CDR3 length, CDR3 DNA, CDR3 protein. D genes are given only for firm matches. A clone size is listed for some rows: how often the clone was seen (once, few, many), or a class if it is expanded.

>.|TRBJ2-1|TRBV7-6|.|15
TGTGCCAGCAGCTTACAGGGGTCGGAGTACAATGAGCAGTTCTTC
CASSLQGSEYNEQFF
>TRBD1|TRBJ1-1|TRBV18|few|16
TGTGCCAGCTCACCAGGGACAGGGGGCGCGGGTACTGAAGCTTTCTTT
CASSPGTGGAGTEAFF
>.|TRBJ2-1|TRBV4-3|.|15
TGCGCCAGCAGCCAAGGGACACCTCTAAACAATGAGCAGTTCTTC
CASSQGTPLNNEQFF
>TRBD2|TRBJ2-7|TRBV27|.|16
TGTGCCAGCAGTTCCCCGGGACTAGCGGGATCCTACGAGCAGTACTTC
CASSSPGLAGSYEQYF
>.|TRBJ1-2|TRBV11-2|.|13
TGTGCCAGCAGCTTGACTTCTAACTATGGCTACACCTTC
CASSLTSNYGYTF
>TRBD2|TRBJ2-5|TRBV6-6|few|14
TGTGCCAGCAAGCGGGGGGAGTTGCGAGAGACCCAGTACTTC
CASKRGELRETQYF
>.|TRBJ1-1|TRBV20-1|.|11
TGCAGTGCTCGAGGCGTCCCTGAAGCTTTCTTT
CSARGVPEAFF
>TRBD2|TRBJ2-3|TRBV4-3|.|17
TGCGCCAGCAGCCAAGACCGGGACTATGCTAGCACAGATACGCAGTATTTT
CASSQDRDYASTDTQYF
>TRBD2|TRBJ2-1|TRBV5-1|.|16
TGCGCCAGCAGCTTGTCTCCTAGCGGAACTTACAATGAGCAGTTCTTC
CASSLSPSGTYNEQFF
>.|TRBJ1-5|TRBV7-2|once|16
TGTGCCAGCAGCTTGTCCTCCCCAGGGCCGTGGCAGCCCCAGCATTTT
CASSLSSPGPWQPQHF
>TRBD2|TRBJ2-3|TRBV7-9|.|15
TGTGCCAGCAGCCGGGAGGACCTCCGGGGGGATACGCAGTATTTT
CASSREDLRGDTQYF
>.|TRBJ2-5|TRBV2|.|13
TGTGCCAGCAGGACCGGGGACCAAGAGACCCAGTACTTC
CASRTGDQETQYF
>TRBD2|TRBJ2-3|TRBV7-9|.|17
TGTGCCAGCAGCTTAGCCGGACTAGCGGGGGTGAGAGATACGCAGTATTTT
CASSLAGLAGVRDTQYF
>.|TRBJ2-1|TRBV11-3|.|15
TGTGCCAGCAGCTTAAATGCGGGGTCATACAATGAGCAGTTCTTC
CASSLNAGSYNEQFF
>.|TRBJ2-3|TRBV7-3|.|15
TGTGCCAGCAGCTTCCGCAGGACTAGCACAGATACGCAGTATTTT
CASSFRRTSTDTQYF
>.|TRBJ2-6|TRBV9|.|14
TGTGCCAGCATCGCACCGGGGGGGGCCAACGTCCTGACTTTC
CASIAPGGANVLTF
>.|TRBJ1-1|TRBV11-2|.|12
TGTGCCAGCAGCCCAATGAACACTGAAGCTTTCTTT
CASSPMNTEAFF
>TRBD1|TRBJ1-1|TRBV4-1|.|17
TGCGCCAGCAGCCTCCGCGGACAGGGGGGGGTGAACACTGAAGCTTTCTTT
CASSLRGQGGVNTEAFF
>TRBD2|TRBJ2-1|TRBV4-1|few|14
TGCGCCAGCAGCCTATCACTAGCGGGGGGTGAGCAGTTCTTC
CASSLSLAGGEQFF
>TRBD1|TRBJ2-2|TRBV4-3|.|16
TGCGCCAGCAGCCGCCGAACAGGGGCGAACACCGGGGAGCTGTTTTTT
CASSRRTGANTGELFF
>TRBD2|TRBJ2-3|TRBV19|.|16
TGTGCCAGTAGTTTAGTGGGGGGACTATGGGCAGATACGCAGTATTTT
CASSLVGGLWADTQYF
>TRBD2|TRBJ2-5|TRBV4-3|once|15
TGCGCCAGCAGCCGGAGCGGGGCTCTCCAAGAGACCCAGTACTTC
CASSRSGALQETQYF